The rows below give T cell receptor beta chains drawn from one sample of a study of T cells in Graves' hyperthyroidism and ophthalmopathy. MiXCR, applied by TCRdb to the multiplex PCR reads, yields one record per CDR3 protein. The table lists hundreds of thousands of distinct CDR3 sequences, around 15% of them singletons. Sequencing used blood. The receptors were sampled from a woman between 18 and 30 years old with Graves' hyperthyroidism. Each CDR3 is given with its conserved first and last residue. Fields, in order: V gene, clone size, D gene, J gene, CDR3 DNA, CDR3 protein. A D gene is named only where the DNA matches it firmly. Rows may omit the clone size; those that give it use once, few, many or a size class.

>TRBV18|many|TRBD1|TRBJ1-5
TGTGCCAGCTCACCGGACAGGGTTGGTCAGCCCCAGCATTTT
CASSPDRVGQPQHF
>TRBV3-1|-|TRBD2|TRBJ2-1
TGTGCCAGCAGCCAAGAACTAGCGGCCTACAATGAGCAGTTCTTC
CASSQELAAYNEQFF
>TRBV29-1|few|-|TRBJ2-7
TGCAGCGTTGATGAGGTTCCGAATGAGCAGTACTTC
CSVDEVPNEQYF
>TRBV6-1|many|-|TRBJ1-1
TGTGCCAGCAGAGCGGGACAAACGAACACTGAAGCTTTCTTT
CASRAGQTNTEAFF
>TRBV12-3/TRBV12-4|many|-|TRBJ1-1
TGTGCCAGCAGTTTAGGGGCAGGGGCAGCTGAAGCTTTCTTT
CASSLGAGAAEAFF
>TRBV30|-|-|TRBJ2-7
TGTGCCTTCGGGACTTACTACGAGCAGTACTTC
CAFGTYYEQYF
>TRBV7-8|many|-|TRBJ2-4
TGTGCCAGCAGCCAGCCCACAGACAGAGCCATTCAGTACTTC
CASSQPTDRAIQYF
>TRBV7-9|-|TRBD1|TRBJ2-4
TGCGCCAGCAGCCACCCAATCCCGGGACAGGGTGCCAAAAACATTCAGTACTTC
CASSHPIPGQGAKNIQYF
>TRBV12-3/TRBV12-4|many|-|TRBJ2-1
TGTGCCAGCAGTTCCCCCTACAATGAGCAGTTCTTC
CASSSPYNEQFF
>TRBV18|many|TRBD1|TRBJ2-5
TGTGCCAGCTCACCAGAACACAGGGGGTCCCAAGAGACCCAGTACTTC
CASSPEHRGSQETQYF
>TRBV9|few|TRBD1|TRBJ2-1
TGTGCCAGCAGCGCAACCGGGACAGCTTACAATGAGCAGTTCTTC
CASSATGTAYNEQFF
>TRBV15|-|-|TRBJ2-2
TGTGCCACCAGCACTGACAGGAACACCGGGGAGCTGTTTTTT
CATSTDRNTGELFF
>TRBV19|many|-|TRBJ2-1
TGTGCCAGTAGTATAAAGGGGAGTCCCTACAATGAGCAGTTCTTC
CASSIKGSPYNEQFF
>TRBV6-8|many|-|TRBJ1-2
TGTGCCAGCAGTTACTGTCCTCGGGAAAGTGGGCAAAACTATGGCTACACCTTC
CASSYCPRESGQNYGYTF
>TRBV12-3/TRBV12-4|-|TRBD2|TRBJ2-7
TGTGCCAGCCCCCCCGGGGGGGGGCTAGGCCGCGAGCAGTACTTC
CASPPGGGLGREQYF
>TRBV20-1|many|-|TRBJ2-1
TGCAGTGCTATATCCGAGCCTAGCAACTACAATGAGCAGTTCTTC
CSAISEPSNYNEQFF
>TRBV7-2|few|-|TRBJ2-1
TGTGCCAGCAGCTTGAAACCTGGCGGTGAGCAGTTCTTC
CASSLKPGGEQFF
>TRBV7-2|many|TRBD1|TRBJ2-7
TGTGCCAGCAGCTCCCAGACAGGGGGCTTATACGAGCAGTACTTC
CASSSQTGGLYEQYF
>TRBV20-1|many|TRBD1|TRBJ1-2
TGCAGTGCTAGAGACAGGGGACAGGTGAGAGCCTATGGCTACACCTTC
CSARDRGQVRAYGYTF
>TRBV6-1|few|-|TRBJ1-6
TGTGCCAGCAGTGAATCAGTCCCTCGACCCCTCCACTTT
CASSESVPRPLHF
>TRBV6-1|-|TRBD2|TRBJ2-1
TGTGCCGCGGGGGATTACAATGAGCAGTTCTTC
CAAGDYNEQFF
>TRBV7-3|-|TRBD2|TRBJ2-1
TGTGCCAGCAGTTCGCCAGCTAGCGGGGCGACGGGGTTGTTCTTC
CASSSPASGATGLFF
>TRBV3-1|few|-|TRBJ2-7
TGTGCCAGCAGCCCGACAGCCTTCTACGAGCAGTACTTC
CASSPTAFYEQYF
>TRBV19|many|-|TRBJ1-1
TGTGCCAGTAGGAGAGTGAGGAACACTGAAGCTTTCTTT
CASRRVRNTEAFF
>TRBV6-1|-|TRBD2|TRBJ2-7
TGTGCCAGCAGGAGGGGTAGCGGGAGTTCCTACGAGCAGTACTTC
CASRRGSGSSYEQYF
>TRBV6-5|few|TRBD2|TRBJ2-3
TGTGCCAGCAGTTACTCGACTAGCGGGAGACTAGGCACAGATACGCAGTATTTT
CASSYSTSGRLGTDTQYF
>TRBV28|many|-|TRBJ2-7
TGTGCCAGCCAGCGGGGACATAGCTCCTACGAGCAGTACTTC
CASQRGHSSYEQYF
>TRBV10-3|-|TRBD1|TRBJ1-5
TGTGCCACAGCGGACAGGGGGCTGAATAGCAATCAGCCCCAGCATTTT
CATADRGLNSNQPQHF
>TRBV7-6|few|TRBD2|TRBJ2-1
TGTGCCAGCAGTCTTGGGGCTAGCGGGAGACCTAGCTCCTACAATGAGCAGTTCTTC
CASSLGASGRPSSYNEQFF
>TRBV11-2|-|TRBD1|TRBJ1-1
TGTGCCAGCAGCGGGGGGACAGGGAAATTCACTGAAGCTTTCTTT
CASSGGTGKFTEAFF
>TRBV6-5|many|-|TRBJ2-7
TGTGCCAGCAGTTACGAGTCCTACGAGCAGTACTTC
CASSYESYEQYF
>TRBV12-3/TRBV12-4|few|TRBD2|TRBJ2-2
TGTGCCAGCACCCCGGGACTAGCGGGCCAGGGAGACACCGGGGAGCTGTTTTTT
CASTPGLAGQGDTGELFF
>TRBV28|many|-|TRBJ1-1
TGTGCCAGCGGAGTGACAGGACGAGAGACTGAAGCTTTCTTT
CASGVTGRETEAFF
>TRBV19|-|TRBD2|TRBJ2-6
TGTGCCAGTATCAGCCCCGGACGGCGGGAGTCTGGGGCCAACGTCCTGACTTTC
CASISPGRRESGANVLTF
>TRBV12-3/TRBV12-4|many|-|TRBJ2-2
TGTGCCAGCAGTTTGACTCTACGACTGGCGAACACCGGGGAGCTGTTTTTT
CASSLTLRLANTGELFF
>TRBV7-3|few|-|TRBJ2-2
TGTGCCAGCAGGGAAGGGGCCGGGGAGCTGTTTTTT
CASREGAGELFF
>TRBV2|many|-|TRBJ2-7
TGTGCCAGCAGGGGGATCGGGACTTCCTACGAGCAGTACTTC
CASRGIGTSYEQYF
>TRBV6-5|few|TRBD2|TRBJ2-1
TGTGCCAGCAGTTACGGGCTAGCGGGAGGGAACAATGAGCAGTTCTTC
CASSYGLAGGNNEQFF
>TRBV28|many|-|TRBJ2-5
TGTGCCAGCAGTTTATGGGGGGTACCGTACTTC
CASSLWGVPYF
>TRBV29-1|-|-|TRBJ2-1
TGCAGCGCCCCGGGAAGGGCAGATGAGCAGTTCTTC
CSAPGRADEQFF
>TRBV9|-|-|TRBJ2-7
TGTGCCAGCAGCGTCGACGGCCTAGGTGTGGGGCCGCGGGAGCAGTACTTC
CASSVDGLGVGPREQYF
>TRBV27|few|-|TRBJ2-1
TGTGCCAGCAGTTTAAGGGGACCAAATATGGATGAGCAGTTCTTC
CASSLRGPNMDEQFF
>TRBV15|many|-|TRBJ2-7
TGTGCCACCAGCGAGTCCCGTAGCTCCTACGAGCAGTACTTC
CATSESRSSYEQYF